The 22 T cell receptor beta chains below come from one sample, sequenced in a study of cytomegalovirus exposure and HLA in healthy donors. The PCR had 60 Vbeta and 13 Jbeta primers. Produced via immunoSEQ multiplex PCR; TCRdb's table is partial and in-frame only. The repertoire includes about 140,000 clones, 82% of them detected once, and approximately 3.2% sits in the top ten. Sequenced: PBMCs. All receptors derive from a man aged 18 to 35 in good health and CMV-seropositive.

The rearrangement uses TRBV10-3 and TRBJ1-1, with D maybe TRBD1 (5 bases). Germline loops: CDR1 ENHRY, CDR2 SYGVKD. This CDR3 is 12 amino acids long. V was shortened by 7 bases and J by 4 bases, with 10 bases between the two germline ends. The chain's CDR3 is CAINGGGTEAFF. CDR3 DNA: TGTGCCATCAATGGGGGGGGCACTGAAGCTTTCTTT.

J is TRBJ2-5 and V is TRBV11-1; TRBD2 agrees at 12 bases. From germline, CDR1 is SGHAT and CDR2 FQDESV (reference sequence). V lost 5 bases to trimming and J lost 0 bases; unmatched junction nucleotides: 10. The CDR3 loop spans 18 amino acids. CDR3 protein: CASSPSTGTSGYQETQYF. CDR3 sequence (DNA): TGTGCCAGCAGCCCTAGCACCGGGACTAGCGGGTACCAAGAGACCCAGTACTTC. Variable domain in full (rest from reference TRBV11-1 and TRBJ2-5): EAEVAQSPRYKITEKSQAVAFWCDPISGHATLYWYRQILGQGPELLVQFQDESVVDDSQLPKDRFSAERLKGVDSTLKIQPAELGDSAMYLCASSPSTGTSGYQETQYFGPGTRLLVL.

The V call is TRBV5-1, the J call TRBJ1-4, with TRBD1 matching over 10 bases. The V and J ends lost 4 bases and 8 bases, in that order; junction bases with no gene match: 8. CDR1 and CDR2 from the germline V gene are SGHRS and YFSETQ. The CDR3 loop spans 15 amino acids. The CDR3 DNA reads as TGCGCCAGCAGCCTGGAGGGACAGGGGAACGAAAAACTGTTTTTT. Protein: CASSLEGQGNEKLFF.

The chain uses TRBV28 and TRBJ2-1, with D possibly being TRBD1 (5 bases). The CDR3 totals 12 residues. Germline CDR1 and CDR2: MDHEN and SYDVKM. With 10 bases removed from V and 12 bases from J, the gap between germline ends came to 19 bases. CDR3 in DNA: TGTGCCACCGACTCCTGGGGCAGTTGGCAGTTCTTC. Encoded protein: CATDSWGSWQFF.

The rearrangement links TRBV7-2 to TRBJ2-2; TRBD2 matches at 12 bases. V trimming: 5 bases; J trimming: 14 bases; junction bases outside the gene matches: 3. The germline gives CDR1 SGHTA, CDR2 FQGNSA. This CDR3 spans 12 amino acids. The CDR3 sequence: CASSLLAGGLFF. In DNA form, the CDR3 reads TGTGCCAGCAGCCTACTAGCGGGAGGTCTGTTTTTT. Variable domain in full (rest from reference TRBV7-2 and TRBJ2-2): GAGVSQSPSNKVTEKGKDVELRCDPISGHTALYWYRQSLGQGLEFLIYFQGNSAPDKSGLPSDRFSAERTGGSVSTLTIQRTQQEDSAVYLCASSLLAGGLFFGEGSRLTVL.

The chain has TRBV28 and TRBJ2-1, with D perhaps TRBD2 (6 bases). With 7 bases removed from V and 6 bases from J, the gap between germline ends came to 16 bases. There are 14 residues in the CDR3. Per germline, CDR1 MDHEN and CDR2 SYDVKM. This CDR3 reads CASTILTSGNEQFF. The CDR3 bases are TGTGCCAGCACGATTCTGACTAGTGGCAATGAGCAGTTCTTC.

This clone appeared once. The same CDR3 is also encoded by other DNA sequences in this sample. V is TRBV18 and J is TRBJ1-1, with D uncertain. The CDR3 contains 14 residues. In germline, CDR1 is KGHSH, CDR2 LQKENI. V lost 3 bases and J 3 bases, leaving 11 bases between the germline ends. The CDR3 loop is CASSPDRGYTEAFF. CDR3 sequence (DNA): TGTGCCAGCTCACCGGATAGAGGGTACACTGAAGCTTTCTTT.

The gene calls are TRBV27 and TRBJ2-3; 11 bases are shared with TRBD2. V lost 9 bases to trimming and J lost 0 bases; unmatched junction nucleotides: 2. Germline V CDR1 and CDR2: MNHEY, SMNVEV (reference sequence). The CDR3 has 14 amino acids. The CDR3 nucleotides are TGTGCCAGTCGGACTAGCGGGAGCACAGATACGCAGTATTTT. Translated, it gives CASRTSGSTDTQYF.

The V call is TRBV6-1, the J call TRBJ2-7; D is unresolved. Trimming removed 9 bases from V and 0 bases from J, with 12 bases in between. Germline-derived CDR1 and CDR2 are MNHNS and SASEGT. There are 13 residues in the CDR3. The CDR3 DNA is TGTGCCAGTCTGACTGTCCTCTCCTACGAGCAGTACTTC. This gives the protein CASLTVLSYEQYF.

Here the CDR3 reads CASRTDPTNEKLFF. As DNA, the CDR3 is TGCGCCAGCAGGACAGATCCAACTAATGAAAAACTGTTTTTT. This chain links TRBV5-1 with TRBJ1-4; weak D call: TRBD1 (5 bases). This CDR3 is 14 amino acids long. The germline V gene has CDR1 SGHRS and CDR2 YFSETQ. The ends were cut back, 5 bases at V and 0 bases at J, with 8 bases in the middle.

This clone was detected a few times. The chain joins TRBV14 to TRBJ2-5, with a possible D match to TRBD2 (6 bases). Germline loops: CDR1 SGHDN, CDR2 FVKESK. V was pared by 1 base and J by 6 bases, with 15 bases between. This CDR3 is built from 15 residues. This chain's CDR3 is CASSQGATGVKTQYF. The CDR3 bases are TGTGCCAGCAGCCAAGGGGCGACGGGAGTAAAGACCCAGTACTTC.

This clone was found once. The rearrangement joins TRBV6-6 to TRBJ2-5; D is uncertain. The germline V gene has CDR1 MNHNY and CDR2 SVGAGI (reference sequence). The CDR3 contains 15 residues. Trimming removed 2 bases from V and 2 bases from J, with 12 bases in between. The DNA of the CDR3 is TGTGCCAGCAGTTACCCGCTAGGCGGACAAGAGACCCAGTACTTC. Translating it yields CASSYPLGGQETQYF.

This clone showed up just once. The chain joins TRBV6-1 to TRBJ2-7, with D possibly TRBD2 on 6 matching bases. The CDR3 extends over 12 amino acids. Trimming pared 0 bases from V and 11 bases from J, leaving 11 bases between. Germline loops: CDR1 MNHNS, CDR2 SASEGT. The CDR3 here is CASSEAFGGKYF. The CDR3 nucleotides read TGTGCCAGCAGTGAAGCGTTTGGGGGGAAGTACTTC.

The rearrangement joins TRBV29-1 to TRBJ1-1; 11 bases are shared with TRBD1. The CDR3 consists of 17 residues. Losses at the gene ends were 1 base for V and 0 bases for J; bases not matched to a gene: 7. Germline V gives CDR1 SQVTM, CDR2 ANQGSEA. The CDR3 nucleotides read TGCAGCGTTGAAGGTGGACAGGGGGCTGGGTTGAACACTGAAGCTTTCTTT. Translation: CSVEGGQGAGLNTEAFF.

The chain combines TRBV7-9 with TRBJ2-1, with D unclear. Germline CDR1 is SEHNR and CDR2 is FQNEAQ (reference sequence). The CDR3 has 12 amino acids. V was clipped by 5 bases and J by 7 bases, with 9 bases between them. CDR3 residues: CASSPLRNEQFF. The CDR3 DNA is TGTGCCAGCAGCCCCCTTCGGAATGAGCAGTTCTTC.

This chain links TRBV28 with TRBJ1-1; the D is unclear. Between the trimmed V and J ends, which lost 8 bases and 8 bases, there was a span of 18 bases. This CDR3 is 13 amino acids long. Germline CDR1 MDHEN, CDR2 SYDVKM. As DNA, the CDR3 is TGTGCCAGCCTAGCCGGACCACCTTTGGAAGCTTTCTTT. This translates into CASLAGPPLEAFF.

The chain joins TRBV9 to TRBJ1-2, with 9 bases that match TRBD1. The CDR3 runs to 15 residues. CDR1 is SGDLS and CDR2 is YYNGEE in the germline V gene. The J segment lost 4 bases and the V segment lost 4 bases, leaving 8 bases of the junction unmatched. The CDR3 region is CASSLETGGGYGYTF. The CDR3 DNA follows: TGTGCCAGCAGCCTCGAAACAGGGGGCGGCTATGGCTACACCTTC.

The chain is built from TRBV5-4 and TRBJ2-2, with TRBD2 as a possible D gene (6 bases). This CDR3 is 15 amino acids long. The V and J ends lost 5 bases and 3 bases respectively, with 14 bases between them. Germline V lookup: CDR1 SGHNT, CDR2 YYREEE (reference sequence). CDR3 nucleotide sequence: TGTGCCAGCAGTCCCGGGAGCCGCGACACCGGGGAGCTGTTTTTT. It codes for CASSPGSRDTGELFF.

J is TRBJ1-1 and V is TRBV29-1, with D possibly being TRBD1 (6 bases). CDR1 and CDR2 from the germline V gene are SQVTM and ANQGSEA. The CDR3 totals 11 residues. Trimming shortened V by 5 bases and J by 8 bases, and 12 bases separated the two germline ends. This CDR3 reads CSVYAGTEAFF. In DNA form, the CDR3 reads TGCAGCGTTTATGCCGGGACAGAAGCTTTCTTT.

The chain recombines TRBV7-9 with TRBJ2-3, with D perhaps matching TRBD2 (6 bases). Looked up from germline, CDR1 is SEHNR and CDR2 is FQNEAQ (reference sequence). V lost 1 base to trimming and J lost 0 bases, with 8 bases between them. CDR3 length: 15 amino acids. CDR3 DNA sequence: TGTGCCAGCAGCTTAGGCGGGGCTAGCACAGATACGCAGTATTTT. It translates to CASSLGGASTDTQYF.

The CDR3 sequence: CASNPGDTYEQYF. Here the CDR3 DNA reads TGTGCCAGCAATCCAGGGGATACCTACGAGCAGTACTTC. The chain uses TRBV2 and TRBJ2-7, with a tentative D call TRBD1 (6 bases). The V gene's germline CDR1 is SNHLY and CDR2 FYNNEI. The CDR3 loop spans 13 amino acids. V lost 7 bases and J lost 2, with 12 bases in between.

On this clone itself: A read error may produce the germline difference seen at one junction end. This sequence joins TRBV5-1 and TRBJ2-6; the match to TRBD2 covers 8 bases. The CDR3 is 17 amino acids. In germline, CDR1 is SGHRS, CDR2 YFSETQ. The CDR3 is CASSLAGGGFGANVLPF. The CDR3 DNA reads TGCGCCAGCAGCTTGGCCGGGGGGGGGTTTGGGGCCAACGTCCTGCCTTTC.